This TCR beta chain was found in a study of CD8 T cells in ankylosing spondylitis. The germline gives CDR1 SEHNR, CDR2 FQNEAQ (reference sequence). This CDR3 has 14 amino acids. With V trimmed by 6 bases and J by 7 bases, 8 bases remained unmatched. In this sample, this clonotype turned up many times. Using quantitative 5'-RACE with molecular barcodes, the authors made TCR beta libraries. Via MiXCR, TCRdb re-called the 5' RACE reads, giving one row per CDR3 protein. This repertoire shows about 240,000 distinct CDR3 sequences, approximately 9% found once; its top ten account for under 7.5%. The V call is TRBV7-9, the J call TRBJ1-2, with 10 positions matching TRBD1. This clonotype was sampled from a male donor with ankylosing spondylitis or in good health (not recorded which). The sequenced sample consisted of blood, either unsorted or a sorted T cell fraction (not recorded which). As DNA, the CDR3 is TGTGCCAGCAGGCTGGGACAGGGGACAACTGGCTACACCTTC. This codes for CASRLGQGTTGYTF.